The rows below give T cell receptor beta chains drawn from one sample of a study of blood T cell repertoires in COVID-19. Clones were sequenced by immunoSEQ multiplex PCR, and TCRdb holds only the in-frame ones, with some missing. Here the sample spans about 160,000 clones, about four fifths being singletons. Material for sequencing was peripheral blood. The receptor set was obtained from a woman aged 80 or over with acute or convalescent COVID-19. CDR3s include the opening cysteine and the closing phenylalanine or tryptophan. Fields, in order: J gene, D gene, V gene, clone size, CDR3 protein, CDR3 DNA. A D gene is named only where the DNA matches it firmly. Only some rows state a clone size, as once, few, many or a class for expanded clones.

j_call: TRBJ2-7
d_call: NA
v_call: TRBV2
clone_size: few
cdr3_aa: CASKISPNPSYEQYF
cdr3_nt: TGTGCCAGCAAAATTTCACCCAACCCCAGCTACGAGCAGTACTTC

j_call: TRBJ2-3
d_call: TRBD1
v_call: TRBV6-6
clone_size: once
cdr3_aa: CASSSQGTDTQYF
cdr3_nt: TGTGCCAGCAGTTCACAGGGGACAGATACGCAGTATTTT

j_call: TRBJ1-4
d_call: NA
v_call: TRBV2
clone_size: NA
cdr3_aa: CASSGTSGSRGEKLFF
cdr3_nt: TGTGCCAGCAGTGGAACCTCCGGTTCCCGGGGTGAAAAACTGTTTTTT

j_call: TRBJ1-2
d_call: NA
v_call: TRBV2
clone_size: few
cdr3_aa: CASSENSPGGYTF
cdr3_nt: TGTGCCAGCAGCGAGAACTCCCCAGGGGGCTACACCTTC

j_call: TRBJ2-7
d_call: TRBD1
v_call: TRBV4-1
clone_size: NA
cdr3_aa: CASSQYQGDREQYF
cdr3_nt: TGCGCCAGCAGCCAATACCAGGGGGATAGGGAGCAGTACTTC

j_call: TRBJ1-6
d_call: TRBD1
v_call: TRBV5-4
clone_size: many
cdr3_aa: CASSLTGGYSPLHF
cdr3_nt: TGTGCCAGCAGCTTGACAGGGGGCTATTCACCCCTCCACTTT

j_call: TRBJ1-1
d_call: TRBD1
v_call: TRBV7-9
clone_size: NA
cdr3_aa: CASSPGQLFEAFF
cdr3_nt: TGTGCCAGCAGCCCGGGACAGCTTTTTGAAGCTTTCTTT

j_call: TRBJ2-2
d_call: NA
v_call: TRBV9
clone_size: NA
cdr3_aa: CASSSSGNTGELFF
cdr3_nt: TGTGCCAGCAGCTCCAGCGGGAACACCGGGGAGCTGTTTTTT

j_call: TRBJ1-3
d_call: NA
v_call: TRBV19
clone_size: NA
cdr3_aa: CATSAFSGNTIYF
cdr3_nt: TGTGCCACTTCAGCGTTCTCTGGAAACACCATATATTTT

j_call: TRBJ1-2
d_call: NA
v_call: TRBV7-9
clone_size: NA
cdr3_aa: CASSEDSYGYTF
cdr3_nt: TGTGCCAGCAGTGAGGACAGCTATGGCTACACCTTC

j_call: TRBJ2-3
d_call: TRBD1
v_call: TRBV5-1
clone_size: NA
cdr3_aa: CASSSGQGTDTQYF
cdr3_nt: TGCGCCAGCAGCTCGGGACAGGGAACAGATACGCAGTATTTT

j_call: TRBJ1-5
d_call: NA
v_call: TRBV19
clone_size: NA
cdr3_aa: CASKRGTDSNQPQHF
cdr3_nt: TGTGCCAGTAAACGGGGGACCGATAGCAATCAGCCCCAGCATTTT

j_call: TRBJ2-5
d_call: TRBD1
v_call: TRBV7-2
clone_size: once
cdr3_aa: CASSGGTGRNQYF
cdr3_nt: TGTGCCAGCAGCGGCGGGACAGGGCGGAACCAGTACTTC

j_call: TRBJ1-5
d_call: TRBD1
v_call: TRBV5-1
clone_size: NA
cdr3_aa: CASSLGTGGGQPQHF
cdr3_nt: TGCGCCAGCAGCTTGGGAACAGGGGGCGGGCAGCCCCAGCATTTT

j_call: TRBJ1-1
d_call: NA
v_call: TRBV20-1
clone_size: once
cdr3_aa: CSARGNRSAFF
cdr3_nt: TGCAGTGCTAGAGGAAATCGGTCGGCTTTCTTT

j_call: TRBJ2-3
d_call: TRBD2
v_call: TRBV3-1/TRBV3-2
clone_size: NA
cdr3_aa: CASSQEIAGVVGGQDTQYF
cdr3_nt: TGTGCCAGCAGCCAAGAGATAGCGGGGGTAGTCGGGGGGCAAGATACGCAGTATTTT

j_call: TRBJ2-7
d_call: NA
v_call: TRBV12-2
clone_size: NA
cdr3_aa: CASRYTYEQYF
cdr3_nt: TGTGCAAGTCGCTACACCTACGAGCAGTACTTC

j_call: TRBJ2-7
d_call: NA
v_call: TRBV12-3/TRBV12-4
clone_size: NA
cdr3_aa: CASRNRISYEQYF
cdr3_nt: TGTGCCAGCAGGAACAGGATTTCCTACGAGCAGTACTTC

j_call: TRBJ1-1
d_call: NA
v_call: TRBV3-1/TRBV3-2
clone_size: NA
cdr3_aa: CASSHGGRRAFF
cdr3_nt: TGTGCCAGCAGCCACGGGGGGAGGAGGGCTTTCTTT

j_call: TRBJ2-7
d_call: TRBD1
v_call: TRBV5-4
clone_size: few
cdr3_aa: CASSLDRGHEQYF
cdr3_nt: TGTGCCAGCAGCTTGGACAGGGGTCATGAGCAGTACTTC